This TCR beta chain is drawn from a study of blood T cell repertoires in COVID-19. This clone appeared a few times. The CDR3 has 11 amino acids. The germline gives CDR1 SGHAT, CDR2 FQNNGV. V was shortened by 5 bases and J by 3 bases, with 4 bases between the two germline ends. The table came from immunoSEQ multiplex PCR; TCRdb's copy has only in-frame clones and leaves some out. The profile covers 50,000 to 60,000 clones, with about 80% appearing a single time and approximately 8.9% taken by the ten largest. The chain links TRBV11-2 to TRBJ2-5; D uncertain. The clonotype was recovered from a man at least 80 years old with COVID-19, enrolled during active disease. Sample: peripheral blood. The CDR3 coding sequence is TGTGCCAGCAGCCCTAAAGAGACCCAGTACTTC. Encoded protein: CASSPKETQYF.